This is a list of T cell receptor beta chains from one sample in a study of CD8+ T cells in alopecia areata. Sequencing was performed with immunoSEQ multiplex PCR; in TCRdb, only in-frame clones are kept and a portion is missing. The table lists about 260,000 clones, 60% of them singletons, with about 0.89% in the top ten. This sample comprised CD4+ T cells sorted from blood, obtained around week 54, from a patient treated with tofacitinib. The receptors come from a human donor with alopecia areata. Both conserved end residues are part of each CDR3. Fields, in order: clone size, CDR3 length, J gene, D gene, V gene, CDR3 DNA, CDR3 protein. D genes are given only for firm matches. Expanded clones get a size class; other rows say once, few or many, or leave the size out.

once 17 TRBJ2-1 TRBD2 TRBV4-2 TGTGCCAGCAGCCAACCCCCTTTAGCGGGGAGGCAGAATGAGCAGTTCTTC CASSQPPLAGRQNEQFF
- 15 TRBJ1-3 - TRBV29-1 TGCAGCGCCGAATCCCGGGGGGCAGGTGGAAACACCATATATTTT CSAESRGAGGNTIYF
- 14 TRBJ2-5 TRBD1 TRBV7-9 TGTGCCAGCAGCTTGGGACAGGGGATGGAGACCCAGTACTTC CASSLGQGMETQYF
- 13 TRBJ1-2 - TRBV29-1 TGCAGCGTTTGGTCGGTCGAAGTATATGGCTACACCTTC CSVWSVEVYGYTF
few 14 TRBJ1-1 - TRBV30 TGTGCCTGGAGTGTTAATCACCCGAACACTGAAGCTTTCTTT CAWSVNHPNTEAFF
- 12 TRBJ1-2 - TRBV30 TGTGCCTGGAGTTCCGGGACCCGCGGCTACACCTTC CAWSSGTRGYTF
- 15 TRBJ1-1 TRBD1 TRBV5-6 TGTGCCAGCAGCTTAATGGACAGGGGGACCACTGAAGCTTTCTTT CASSLMDRGTTEAFF
- 14 TRBJ2-7 - TRBV15 TGTGCCACCAGCAGAGTAGGGGGATCCTACGAGCAGTACTTC CATSRVGGSYEQYF
- 13 TRBJ1-5 - TRBV7-3 TGTGCCAGCAGCCTCACCGGTGGGCAGCCCCAGCATTTT CASSLTGGQPQHF
- 13 TRBJ2-6 - TRBV30 TGTGCCTGGAGGAACTCTGGGGCCAACGTCCTGACTTTC CAWRNSGANVLTF
- 12 TRBJ2-6 - TRBV29-1 TGCAGCGTTGCCTCTGGGGCCAACGTCCTGACTTTC CSVASGANVLTF
few 15 TRBJ2-7 - TRBV11-2 TGTGCCAGCAGCTTAGTCCGGGGCAGGACCTACGAGCAGTACTTC CASSLVRGRTYEQYF
few 12 TRBJ2-3 - TRBV6-6 TGTGCCAGCACCGACAGCACAGATACGCAGTATTTT CASTDSTDTQYF
- 13 TRBJ2-1 TRBD1 TRBV25-1 TGTGCCAGTAAAACACAGGGGTTGGATGAGCAGTTCTTC CASKTQGLDEQFF
- 11 TRBJ1-2 - TRBV6-5 TGTGCCAGCAGTTGGGGGAGTGGCTACACCTTC CASSWGSGYTF
- 12 TRBJ2-2 - TRBV7-2 TGTGCCAGCAGCTCCCCTTTGGGGGAGCTGTTTTTT CASSSPLGELFF
- 14 TRBJ2-1 - TRBV5-4 TGTGCCAGCAGCCCCGACCTGCCCTACAATGAGCAGTTCTTC CASSPDLPYNEQFF
- 14 TRBJ2-5 TRBD2 TRBV6-1 TGTGCCAGCCGCGAGCGGGGGGGTAGGGAGACCCAGTACTTC CASRERGGRETQYF